This entry concerns a single T cell receptor beta chain. These data belong to a study of cytomegalovirus exposure and HLA in healthy donors. PCR was performed using 60 Vbeta and 13 Jbeta primers. Repertoires were generated with immunoSEQ multiplex PCR, while TCRdb's copy carries only in-frame clones and drops some. The sample holds 45,000 to 65,000 clones, about three quarters seen once. Germline V CDR1 and CDR2: SQVTM, ANQGSEA. This CDR3 has 20 residues. J gave up 5 bases and V 7 bases, and 27 bases lay outside the gene matches. The specimen was PBMCs. The V gene is TRBV29-1, the J gene TRBJ2-1; 9 nucleotides align to TRBD2. The TCR originated in a man between 18 and 35 years old in good health and CMV-seronegative. CDR3 in DNA: TGCAGCGCGACCAACAGGGCGTGGTTTTCGGCGGGAGGGCCTGACAATGAGCAGTTCTTC. Its protein product is CSATNRAWFSAGGPDNEQFF.